This passage covers 19 T cell receptor beta chains from one sample sequenced in a study of T cell responses to AZD1222 COVID-19 vaccine. Some clones are missing from TCRdb's copy, which holds only in-frame ones; the method was immunoSEQ multiplex PCR. The sample shows some 120,000 clones, 70% to 90% of them seen only once. Here the sequenced sample was peripheral blood, taken on day 0 of MenACWY control vaccination. These receptors came from an adult in good health.

The rearrangement joins TRBV6-5 to TRBJ2-1, with D perhaps matching TRBD2 (6 bases). Germline V lookup: CDR1 MNHEY, CDR2 SVGAGI. Trimming left V 0 bases short and J 12 bases short, with 12 bases between. The CDR3 runs to 13 residues. The CDR3 protein is CASSYSEGQAQFF. In DNA, the CDR3 is TGTGCCAGCAGTTACTCGGAGGGGCAAGCGCAGTTCTTC.

The rearrangement joins TRBV10-2 to TRBJ2-5; D might be TRBD1 or TRBD2, each matching 6 bases. V was trimmed by 6 bases and J by 5 bases, leaving 19 bases between them. CDR1 is WSHSY and CDR2 is SAAADI in the germline V gene. This CDR3 is 15 amino acids long. The CDR3 sequence is CASRALGRGGETQYF. As DNA, the CDR3 is TGCGCCAGCAGAGCTCTCGGTAGAGGGGGGGAGACCCAGTACTTC.

This clone occurred once. V is TRBV9 and J is TRBJ2-1; no firm D call. Germline V gene sequence: CDR1 SGDLS, CDR2 YYNGEE. The CDR3 sequence is 14 residues long. V lost 0 bases and J 3 bases, leaving 7 bases between the germline ends. CDR3 in DNA: TGTGCCAGCAGCGTAGGTACAGTCTACAATGAGCAGTTCTTC. Its protein is CASSVGTVYNEQFF.

The chain couples TRBV24-1 to TRBJ2-7; D is tentatively TRBD1 or TRBD2 (5 bases each). Germline CDR1 is KGHDR and CDR2 is SFDVKD. The germline V and J ends were trimmed by 4 bases and 2 bases, with 11 bases remaining between them. CDR3 length: 14 residues. DNA of the CDR3: TGTGCCACCAGTGACGGGGACGGGGCCTACGAGCAGTACTTC. Its protein product is CATSDGDGAYEQYF.

The CDR3 DNA sequence: TGTGCCACCAGCCCGAACCCCCCCATGGCGGGCAGACAAGAGACCCAGTACTTC. Amino acids: CATSPNPPMAGRQETQYF. The gene calls are TRBV15 and TRBJ2-5; possible D gene TRBD2, 5 bases. The germline V and J ends were trimmed by 5 bases and 2 bases, with 24 bases remaining between them. The germline CDR1 and CDR2 sequences are LNHNV and YYDKDF (reference sequence). The CDR3 length is 18 residues.

The chain recombines TRBV14 with TRBJ2-7, with 7 nucleotides matching TRBD1. The CDR3 covers 15 residues. The V and J ends lost 2 bases and 5 bases, in that order; junction bases with no gene match: 9. In germline, CDR1 is SGHDN, CDR2 FVKESK. This chain's CDR3 is CASSQPRGQRNEQYF. The CDR3 bases are TGTGCCAGCAGCCAACCAAGGGGACAGAGGAACGAGCAGTACTTC.

The chain uses TRBV6-1 and TRBJ1-5; the D gene is possibly TRBD1 (6 bases). The CDR3 has 16 residues. Germline V lookup: CDR1 MNHNS, CDR2 SASEGT. V lost 3 bases and J lost 9, with 21 bases in between. The CDR3 bases are TGTGCCAGCAGTGACGGGAACAGGGTCATTATACCGCCCCAGCATTTT. Translating it yields CASSDGNRVIIPPQHF.

V is TRBV5-4 and J is TRBJ1-6; 8 bases match TRBD1. CDR1 is SGHNT and CDR2 is YYREEE in the germline V gene (reference sequence). V was pared by 4 bases and J by 10 bases, with 10 bases of the junction left unmatched. The length of the CDR3 is 15 residues. CDR3 sequence: CASSPGQGGRSPLHF. CDR3 bases: TGTGCCAGCAGCCCCGGACAGGGTGGTAGGTCACCCCTCCACTTT.

V and J are TRBV10-3 and TRBJ2-5; 14 positions agree with TRBD2. Germline values: CDR1 ENHRY, CDR2 SYGVKD. The ends lost 3 bases at V and 3 bases at J; junction bases unmatched: 3. There are 16 residues in the CDR3. DNA of the CDR3: TGTGCCATCAGTGACTGGGGACTAGCGGGGGAAGAGACCCAGTACTTC. Encoded protein: CAISDWGLAGEETQYF.

The chain has TRBV19 and TRBJ2-2, with D possibly being TRBD1 (5 bases). CDR3 length equals 15 residues. Deletions cut 5 bases from V and 1 base from J, with 11 bases between. In germline, CDR1 is LNHDA, CDR2 SQIVND (reference sequence). CDR3 nucleotide sequence: TGTGCCAGTAGTCCTCTTGACAGGAACACCGGGGAGCTGTTTTTT. This sequence encodes CASSPLDRNTGELFF.

The chain couples TRBV3-1 (or the pseudogene TRBV3-2) to TRBJ1-5, with TRBD1 identical over 8 bases. CDR1 LGHDT and CDR2 YNNKEL come from the germline V gene (reference sequence). V shed 1 base and J 5 bases; nucleotides not matched to a gene: 7. This CDR3 has 16 residues. CDR3 in amino acids: CASSQGQGTVDQPQHF. As DNA, the CDR3 is TGTGCCAGCAGCCAAGGACAGGGGACCGTTGATCAGCCCCAGCATTTT.

The V call is TRBV14, the J call TRBJ2-5; the D call may be TRBD1 or TRBD2 (5 bases each). Germline V gene lookup returns CDR1 SGHDN and CDR2 FVKESK. V lost 3 bases and J 2 bases, leaving 13 bases between the germline ends. This CDR3 is built from 15 residues. Here the CDR3 reads CASSQALGRQETQYF. The CDR3 DNA sequence: TGTGCCAGCAGCCAGGCCCTGGGACGGCAAGAGACCCAGTACTTC.

This clone showed up just a few times. DNA of the CDR3: TGTGCCAGCAGTTTAGGGAGGAGCTATGGCTACACCTTC. It is translated as CASSLGRSYGYTF. The V call is TRBV27, the J call TRBJ1-2; D unclear. CDR1 MNHEY and CDR2 SMNVEV come from the germline V gene (reference sequence). The V and J ends lost 2 bases and 4 bases respectively, with 8 bases between them. This CDR3 has 13 residues.

The chain carries TRBV29-1 and TRBJ2-5; 7 positions agree with TRBD1. Trimming cost V 6 bases and J 3 bases; bases outside gene matches: 7. The CDR3 runs 13 residues. Per the germline V gene, CDR1 is SQVTM and CDR2 is ANQGSEA. Here the CDR3 DNA reads TGCAGCGTGACGACAGGGCCGGAAGAGACCCAGTACTTC. This encodes CSVTTGPEETQYF.

The rearrangement links TRBV4-1 to TRBJ1-5, with D possibly TRBD1 on 5 matching bases. Germline values: CDR1 MGHRA, CDR2 YSYEKL. Trimming stripped 2 bases from V and 5 bases from J, with 19 bases between. This CDR3 is built from 17 residues. The CDR3 sequence is CASSQILTRDVYQPQHF. The CDR3 DNA sequence: TGCGCCAGCAGCCAAATCCTAACCCGGGACGTTTATCAGCCCCAGCATTTT.

This clone occurred a few times. V gene TRBV21-1 combines with J gene TRBJ2-7; TRBD1, as called in the table, went unchecked against the DNA. TRBV21-1 is a known pseudogene. This CDR3 comprises 15 residues. CDR3 nucleotide sequence: TGTGCCAGCAGGAGGACGGGACAGCCTCCCTACGAGCAGTACTTC. Protein: CASRRTGQPPYEQYF.

V gene TRBV5-1 combines with J gene TRBJ2-1, with a tentative D call TRBD1 (6 bases). Trimming left V 4 bases short and J 3 bases short, with 20 bases between. Germline V gene sequence: CDR1 SGHRS, CDR2 YFSETQ. CDR3 length: 17 amino acids. The CDR3 DNA sequence: TGCGCCAGCAGCGCCCAAACTCAACAGGGAATCTACAATGAGCAGTTCTTC. This codes for CASSAQTQQGIYNEQFF.

The chain links TRBV19 to TRBJ1-6; TRBD1 might be the D (5 bases). V dropped 10 bases and J dropped 4 bases, with 11 bases sitting between them. The germline V gene has CDR1 LNHDA and CDR2 SQIVND (reference sequence). This CDR3 is built from 13 residues. DNA for the CDR3: TGTGCCACCCGGGACCTATATAATTCACCCCTCCACTTT. This translates into CATRDLYNSPLHF.

V gene TRBV2 combines with J gene TRBJ1-2; TRBD1 matches at 8 bases. V lost 5 bases to trimming and J lost 0 bases; unmatched junction nucleotides: 5. Germline CDR1 SNHLY, CDR2 FYNNEI. This CDR3 region has 15 residues. The CDR3: CASSKGQGANYGYTF. CDR3 nucleotide sequence: TGTGCCAGCAGTAAAGGACAGGGCGCTAACTATGGCTACACCTTC.